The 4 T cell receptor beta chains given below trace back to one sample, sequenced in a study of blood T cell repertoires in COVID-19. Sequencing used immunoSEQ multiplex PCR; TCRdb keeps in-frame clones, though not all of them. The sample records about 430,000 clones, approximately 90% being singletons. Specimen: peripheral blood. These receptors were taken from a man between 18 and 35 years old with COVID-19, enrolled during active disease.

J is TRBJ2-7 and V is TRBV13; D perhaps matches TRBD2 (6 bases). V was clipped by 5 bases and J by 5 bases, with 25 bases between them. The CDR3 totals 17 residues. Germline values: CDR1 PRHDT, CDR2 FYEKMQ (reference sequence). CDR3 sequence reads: CASSALRPGPPGDEQYF. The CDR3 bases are TGTGCCAGCAGCGCTTTGAGACCGGGACCACCGGGAGACGAGCAGTACTTC.

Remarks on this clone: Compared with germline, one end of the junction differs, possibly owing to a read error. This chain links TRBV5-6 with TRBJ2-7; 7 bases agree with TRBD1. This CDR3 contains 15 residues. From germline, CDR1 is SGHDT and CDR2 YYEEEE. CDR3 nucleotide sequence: TGTGCCAGCAGCCTTGGGACAGATTTCTCCAACGAGCAGTACTTC. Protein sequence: CASSLGTDFSNEQYF.

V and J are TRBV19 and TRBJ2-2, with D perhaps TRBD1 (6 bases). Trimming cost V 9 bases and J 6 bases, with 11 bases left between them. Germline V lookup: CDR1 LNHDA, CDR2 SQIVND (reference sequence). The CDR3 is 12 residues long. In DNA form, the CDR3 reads TGTGCCAGCAACAGGGATTCCGGGGAGCTGTTTTTT. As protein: CASNRDSGELFF.

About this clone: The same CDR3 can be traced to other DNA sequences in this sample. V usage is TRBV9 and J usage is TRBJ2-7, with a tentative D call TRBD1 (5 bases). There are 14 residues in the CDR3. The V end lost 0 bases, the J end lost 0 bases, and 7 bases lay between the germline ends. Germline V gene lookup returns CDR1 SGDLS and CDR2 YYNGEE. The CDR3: CASSVGDSSYEQYF. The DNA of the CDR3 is TGTGCCAGCAGCGTAGGAGACAGCTCCTACGAGCAGTACTTC.